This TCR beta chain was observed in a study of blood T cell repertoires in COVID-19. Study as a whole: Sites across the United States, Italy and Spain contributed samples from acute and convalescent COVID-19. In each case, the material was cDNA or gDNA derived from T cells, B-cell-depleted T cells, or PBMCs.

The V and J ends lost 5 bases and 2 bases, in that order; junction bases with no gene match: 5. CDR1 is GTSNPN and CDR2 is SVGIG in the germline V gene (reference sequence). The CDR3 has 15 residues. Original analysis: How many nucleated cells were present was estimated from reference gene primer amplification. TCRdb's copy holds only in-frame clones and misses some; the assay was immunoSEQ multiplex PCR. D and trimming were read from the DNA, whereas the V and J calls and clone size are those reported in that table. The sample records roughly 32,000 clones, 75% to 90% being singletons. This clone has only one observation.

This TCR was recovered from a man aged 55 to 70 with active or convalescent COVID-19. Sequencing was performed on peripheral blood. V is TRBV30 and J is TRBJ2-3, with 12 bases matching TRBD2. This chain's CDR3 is CAWATSGRPTDTQYF. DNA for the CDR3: TGTGCCTGGGCAACTAGCGGGAGGCCCACAGATACGCAGTATTTT. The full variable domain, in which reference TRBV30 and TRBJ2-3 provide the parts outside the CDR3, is SQTIHQWPATLVQPVGSPLSLECTVEGTSNPNLYWYRQAAGRGLQLLFYSVGIGQISSEVPQNLSASRPQDRQFILSSKKLLLSDSGFYLCAWATSGRPTDTQYFGPGTRLTVL.